One sample yielded the 24 T cell receptor beta chains listed below, sequenced in a study of blood T cell repertoires in COVID-19. Data came from immunoSEQ multiplex PCR; TCRdb stores just in-frame clones and leaves some out. The table includes nearly 35,000 clones, roughly 86% detected once. Specimen: peripheral blood. All receptors derive from a man in his 70s with acute or convalescent COVID-19.

This rearrangement joins TRBV27 to TRBJ2-2; tentatively, D is TRBD2 (5 bases). The CDR3 consists of 16 residues. Germline V gene lookup returns CDR1 MNHEY and CDR2 SMNVEV (reference sequence). Trimming pared 0 bases from V and 7 bases from J, leaving 15 bases between. In DNA, the CDR3 is TGTGCCAGCAGTTTATCGAGGGCAGCCTGGGACGGGGAGCTGTTTTTT. It yields the protein CASSLSRAAWDGELFF.

The chain couples TRBV29-1 to TRBJ1-4; 11 bases match TRBD1. The CDR3 covers 14 residues. V lost 3 bases and J lost 6; bases outside the gene matches: 3. Germline CDR1 SQVTM, CDR2 ANQGSEA. The DNA for the CDR3 is TGCAGCGTTGACCCGGGACAGGGGGATGAAAAACTGTTTTTT. It specifies CSVDPGQGDEKLFF.

V and J are TRBV5-8 and TRBJ1-5; D uncertain. Trimming removed 0 bases at V and 5 bases at J, with 3 bases between. In germline, CDR1 is SGHTS, CDR2 YDEGEE. There are 12 residues in the CDR3. This chain's CDR3 is CASSLVDQPQHF. Here the CDR3 DNA reads TGTGCCAGCAGCTTGGTCGATCAGCCCCAGCATTTT.

This chain uses TRBV6-1 with TRBJ2-1; possibly TRBD2 for D (5 bases). CDR3 length: 13 residues. CDR1 MNHNS and CDR2 SASEGT come from the germline V gene. Trimming shortened V by 2 bases and J by 8 bases, and 10 bases separated the two germline ends. DNA of the CDR3: TGTGCCAGCAGTGAAACCGGGATCGATGAGCAGTTCTTC. It yields the protein CASSETGIDEQFF.

The chain joins TRBV9 to TRBJ2-4, with TRBD2 matching 7 bases. The CDR3 totals 15 residues. Trimming removed 5 bases from V and 0 bases from J; junction bases left unmatched: 5. Germline V lookup: CDR1 SGDLS, CDR2 YYNGEE. The CDR3 sequence: CASSLSGLAKNIQYF. The CDR3 DNA sequence: TGTGCCAGCAGTCTTAGCGGGTTAGCCAAAAACATTCAGTACTTC.

The CDR3 DNA sequence: TGTGCCAGCAGCTTGGCTCCCGGGGAGCTGTTTTTT. Its protein product is CASSLAPGELFF. The chain recombines TRBV5-6 with TRBJ2-2; D remains ambiguous. Germline loops: CDR1 SGHDT, CDR2 YYEEEE. There are 12 residues in the CDR3. The V and J ends lost 0 bases and 6 bases respectively, with 3 bases between them.

The chain joins TRBV7-2 to TRBJ1-1; D gene unclear. V was shortened by 1 base and J by 2 bases, with 14 bases between the two germline ends. Germline assignment: CDR1 SGHTA and CDR2 FQGNSA. This CDR3 contains 16 residues. The CDR3 is CASSLDRTGRNTEAFF. CDR3 nucleotide sequence: TGTGCCAGCAGCTTAGACCGGACTGGAAGAAACACTGAAGCTTTCTTT.

This clone was seen once. V and J are TRBV5-6 and TRBJ2-5; D remains unclear. The CDR3 is made up of 14 amino acids. Trimming left V 3 bases short and J 1 base short, with 10 bases between. Germline V gene data show CDR1 as SGHDT and CDR2 as YYEEEE. Written as DNA, the CDR3 is TGTGCCAGCAGCTACGACATGCTCCAAGAGACCCAGTACTTC. This gives the protein CASSYDMLQETQYF.

This clone was picked up one time. The V and J genes are TRBV7-6 and TRBJ2-7; no reliable D call. Trimming removed 0 bases at V and 7 bases at J, with 13 bases between. This CDR3 contains 14 residues. CDR1 is SGHVS and CDR2 is FNYEAQ in the germline V gene. CDR3 bases: TGTGCCAGCAGCTTAGCGCAGTCAGCGAGGGAGCAGTACTTC. Protein product: CASSLAQSAREQYF.

The chain employs TRBV6-5 and TRBJ2-7, with a weak D call TRBD2 (5 bases). CDR3 length equals 15 residues. Trimming left V 4 bases short and J 0 bases short, with 13 bases between. Germline V gene data show CDR1 as MNHEY and CDR2 as SVGAGI. The CDR3 sequence: CASSSDLGSSYEQYF. CDR3 nucleotides: TGTGCCAGCAGTTCGGACCTGGGGAGCTCCTACGAGCAGTACTTC.

The gene calls are TRBV7-6 and TRBJ2-7, with TRBD1 identical over 10 bases. J lost 4 bases, V lost 5 bases, and 8 bases had no gene match. Germline values: CDR1 SGHVS, CDR2 FNYEAQ. This CDR3 has 15 amino acids. Here the CDR3 DNA reads TGTGCCAGCAGCCCCCGTCTGGGACAGGGGTACGAGCAGTACTTC. It specifies CASSPRLGQGYEQYF. The whole variable domain, filled in from reference TRBV7-6 and TRBJ2-7, reads GAGVSQSPRYKVTKRGQDVALRCDPISGHVSLYWYRQALGQGPEFLTYFNYEAQQDKSGLPNDRFSAERPEGSISTLTIQRTEQRDSAMYRCASSPRLGQGYEQYFGPGTRLTVT.

The V call is TRBV10-1, the J call TRBJ2-1; 7 bases align to TRBD2. The CDR3 has 13 amino acids. Germline V CDR1 and CDR2: WNHNN, SYGVQD (reference sequence). Germline trimming cut 2 bases from V and 8 bases from J; bases unmatched to any gene: 3. CDR3: CASSEMAGDEQFF. CDR3 DNA: TGCGCCAGCAGTGAGATGGCGGGGGATGAGCAGTTCTTC.

The gene calls are TRBV7-8 and TRBJ1-1; D is unclear. The CDR3 covers 16 residues. Trimming removed 2 bases at V and 2 bases at J, with 15 bases between. CDR1 is SGHVS and CDR2 is FQNEAQ in the germline V gene. CDR3 protein: CASSLNTAEDNTEAFF. CDR3 bases: TGTGCCAGCAGCTTAAATACGGCGGAGGATAACACTGAAGCTTTCTTT.

V usage is TRBV2 and J usage is TRBJ2-7; tentatively, D is TRBD2 (5 bases). Germline V CDR1 and CDR2: SNHLY, FYNNEI. Trimming took off 10 bases at V and 0 bases at J, with 16 bases between the two ends. This CDR3 has 14 residues. Here the CDR3 reads CATQVGSGSYEQYF. In DNA form, the CDR3 reads TGTGCCACCCAGGTGGGGAGCGGCTCCTACGAGCAGTACTTC.

V usage is TRBV19 and J usage is TRBJ1-5; D is perhaps TRBD1 (6 bases). The CDR3 spans 14 residues. Germline CDR1 and CDR2: LNHDA and SQIVND (reference sequence). Between the trimmed V and J ends, which lost 5 bases and 3 bases, there was a span of 11 bases. This chain's CDR3 is CASSVRGDNQPQHF. The CDR3 DNA is TGTGCCAGTAGTGTCAGGGGCGACAATCAGCCCCAGCATTTT.

This clone was picked up one time. The chain joins TRBV2 to TRBJ2-5; TRBD1 matches 7 bases. This CDR3 spans 14 amino acids. Germline trimming cut 3 bases from V and 2 bases from J; bases unmatched to any gene: 3. CDR1 and CDR2 (germline): SNHLY, FYNNEI. The CDR3 DNA reads as TGTGCCAGCAGTGACGGGACAGTTCAAGAGACCCAGTACTTC. Translation gives CASSDGTVQETQYF. Full variable domain (outside the CDR3, taken from reference TRBV2 and TRBJ2-5): EPEVTQTPSHQVTQMGQEVILRCVPISNHLYFYWYRQILGQKVEFLVSFYNNEISEKSEIFDDQFSVERPDGSNFTLKIRSTKLEDSAMYFCASSDGTVQETQYFGPGTRLLVL.

The count of this clone is one. V usage is TRBV11-2 and J usage is TRBJ2-7, with D possibly being TRBD2 (6 bases). Trimming left V 4 bases short and J 3 bases short, with 13 bases between. This CDR3 is built from 14 residues. Per the germline V gene, CDR1 is SGHAT and CDR2 is FQNNGV. The CDR3 is CASSWRWGDYEQYF. The CDR3, as DNA: TGTGCCAGCAGCTGGAGATGGGGGGACTACGAGCAGTACTTC.

The chain uses TRBV20-1 and TRBJ1-4; no reliable D call. The CDR3 sequence is 11 residues long. With 3 bases removed from V and 7 bases from J, the gap between germline ends came to 6 bases. Germline CDR1 reads DFQATT; CDR2 reads SNEGSKA (reference sequence). The CDR3 protein is CSARSGEKLFF. CDR3 coding DNA: TGCAGTGCTAGGAGTGGTGAAAAACTGTTTTTT.

The genes are TRBV27 and TRBJ1-1; TRBD1 matches 8 bases. V shed 6 bases and J 0 bases; nucleotides not matched to a gene: 12. The CDR3 is 17 amino acids. The germline V gene encodes CDR1 MNHEY and CDR2 SMNVEV (reference sequence). CDR3 sequence (DNA): TGTGCCAGCAGGTCTCGACAGGGGAACTCCCTGAACACTGAAGCTTTCTTT. It translates to CASRSRQGNSLNTEAFF.

V is TRBV10-3 and J is TRBJ1-2, with D maybe TRBD1 (6 bases). The CDR3 extends over 14 amino acids. Between the trimmed V and J ends, which lost 4 bases and 8 bases, there was a span of 17 bases. Germline V gives CDR1 ENHRY, CDR2 SYGVKD. The CDR3 protein is CAISGGRGMEGYTF. The CDR3 nucleotides are TGTGCCATCAGTGGAGGCAGGGGTATGGAGGGCTACACCTTC.

This chain joins TRBV19 and TRBJ2-1; D is perhaps TRBD2 (5 bases). The germline V gene has CDR1 LNHDA and CDR2 SQIVND (reference sequence). This CDR3 is built from 14 residues. Trimming removed 11 bases at V and 3 bases at J, with 17 bases between. The CDR3 is CAANLGVGYNEQFF. The CDR3 DNA reads as TGTGCCGCAAACCTCGGGGTGGGCTACAATGAGCAGTTCTTC.

This rearrangement joins TRBV11-2 to TRBJ1-1; no reliable D call. Trimming stripped 5 bases from V and 4 bases from J, with 14 bases between. The germline V gene encodes CDR1 SGHAT and CDR2 FQNNGV. This CDR3 region has 14 residues. In nucleotides, the CDR3 is TGTGCCAGCAGCCCAGTTTTGGAGGCCACTGAAGCTTTCTTT. It specifies CASSPVLEATEAFF.

The chain has TRBV7-2 and TRBJ2-7; 8 bases match TRBD2. After removal of 4 bases from V and 3 bases from J, the junction contained 5 bases not matched to a gene. The CDR3 sequence is 14 residues long. Looked up from germline, CDR1 is SGHTA and CDR2 is FQGNSA. The CDR3 DNA reads as TGTGCCAGCAGCTCTGGGACTAGGCGCTACGAGCAGTACTTC. This codes for CASSSGTRRYEQYF.

The genes are TRBV27 and TRBJ1-6; D gene unclear. Germline CDR1 MNHEY, CDR2 SMNVEV (reference sequence). The CDR3 contains 14 residues. V lost 1 base, J lost 9 bases, and 10 bases lay in between. CDR3 DNA: TGTGCCAGCAGTTTATTGGTTGCGTCTTCACCCCTCCACTTT. Protein: CASSLLVASSPLHF.